This T cell receptor (beta chain) was identified in a study of blood T cell repertoires in COVID-19 (dated by TCRdb to 2019 to 2021). Study-level background: Samples covering the acute and convalescent phases of COVID-19 were provided by collaborators in the United States, Italy and Spain. The prospective study material was composed of cDNA or gDNA derived from T cells, B-cell-depleted T cells, or PBMCs. The dataset comprised deeply sampled blood TCRbeta repertoires from subjects exposed to, actively infected with, or recovered from COVID-19. A freely available public database, intended as a resource for researchers studying the immune response to SARS-CoV-2, is where the repertoires were released. The samples were drawn from two sources: the first 160 participants of the ongoing ImmuneRACE study, and 1,254 subjects contributed by 6 global collaborators. The sample metadata nearly always contained a de-identified subject ID, COVID-19 status, age in years and sex. Where available, HLA class I and class II types were taken from metadata supplied by the sample provider and were not determined by assay-based typing. The paper's findings and limits, for the study overall: How much clinical and demographic metadata was included differed by source and by participant, and the metadata was provided uncurated.

TCRbeta CDR3 regions were amplified from genomic DNA by means of the immunoSEQ Assay, a bias-controlled multiplex PCR. As for how the authors treated the data: The number of nucleated cells in each sample was estimated by amplification of reference gene primers within the assay. To quantify the absolute abundance of each unique TCRbeta CDR3 rearrangement, sequence reads were collapsed and filtered. For each sample, productive Simpson clonality was calculated by taking the square root of Simpson's diversity index across productive rearrangements. TCRdb provides this immuneACCESS table in a form limited to in-frame rearrangements. Some clones are lacking; in checked studies, under half of them reflect an unresolved V gene, and why the rest are absent is not known. V and J calls plus clone size are reproduced from that table; the DNA served to infer D and trimming. This sample has some 200,000 clones in its table, and 80% to 85% of those were observed once. The top ten hold just under 9% of the sample.

The CDR3 sequence holds 14 residues, the cysteine and phenylalanine included. The sequence is cut down to CDR3 DNA, 42 bases in frame from base 1. Based on the germline V gene, the CDR1 and CDR2 sequences are LGHNA and YNFKEQ. From V the trimming removes 0 bases and from J it removes 3 bases, while the gene matches leave 2 bases of the junction unaccounted for. Participants in the prospective study were enrolled through a virtual design, were aged about 18 to 100 years, and lived in 20 to 30 United States geographic areas. In the prospective study, cohorts were assigned on the basis of participant-reported clinical history obtained from a screening survey and a study questionnaire. In the prospective study, whole blood, serum and a nasopharyngeal or oropharyngeal swab were collected from each participant by mobile phlebotomists. Additional blood draws and questionnaires over a 2-month period could optionally be provided by prospective study participants. Before DNA extraction, blood samples from the prospective study were shipped at room temperature or frozen.

Worth noting for this clone: Its antigen remains undetermined. No much larger clone is present one base from it, and per-base qualities are unavailable.

This receptor was identified in a woman aged 50 to 65 with acute COVID-19. The chain couples TRBV4-2 to TRBJ2-7, and 7 bases in between align with TRBD2. Sequenced sample: PBMCs or T cells enriched from blood (not recorded which). The CDR3 reads CASSQESGNYEQYF. The DNA sequence is as follows: TGTGCCAGCAGCCAAGAGAGCGGGAACTACGAGCAGTACTTC.